The clone carrying this TCR beta chain was recorded a few times. As yet, its antigen is unknown. TCRdb re-called the 5' RACE reads with MiXCR, one entry per CDR3 protein. The sample lists under 650,000 distinct CDR3 sequences, approximately 19% occurring once. Trimming pared 2 bases from V and 5 bases from J, leaving 9 bases between. CDR1 and CDR2 (germline): MNHEY, SVGEGT. The CDR3 is 14 residues long. This sample is drawn from a study of T-cell memory formation after mild COVID-19. Regarding the study as a whole: Memory from before infection featured some responding clones, which suggests cross-reactive memory joined.

Material for sequencing was PBMCs or a T cell subset sorted from them (not recorded which). This chain links TRBV6-2 or TRBV6-3 with TRBJ1-4; D remains unclear. The sequence derives from an adult woman who had mild COVID-19 (a few samples of this study predate the infection). Cell type and time point are not known. CDR3 amino acids: CASSYVQANEKLFF. The CDR3 region has the DNA TGTGCCAGCAGTTACGTTCAGGCGAATGAAAAACTGTTTTTT.